These 25 T cell receptor beta chains were all obtained from the same sample, sequenced in a study of T cell responses to AZD1222 COVID-19 vaccine. The table came from immunoSEQ multiplex PCR; TCRdb's copy has only in-frame clones and leaves some out. The sample consists of nearly 95,000 clones, roughly 90% of them appearing once. Sample: peripheral blood, taken on day 0 of AZD1222 vaccination. These receptors came from an adult in good health.

The chain recombines TRBV4-1 with TRBJ2-5; TRBD2 agrees at 11 bases. CDR1 and CDR2 from the germline V gene are MGHRA and YSYEKL. The V gene end was trimmed by 0 bases and the J gene end by 9 bases; junction bases not matched to a gene: 6. The CDR3 totals 15 residues. The CDR3 here is CASSQDRGTSGAQYF. As DNA, the CDR3 is TGCGCCAGCAGCCAAGATCGGGGGACTAGCGGCGCCCAGTACTTC.

The genes are TRBV5-1 and TRBJ1-2, with D possibly matching TRBD1 (6 bases). Trimming took off 3 bases at V and 4 bases at J, with 13 bases between the two ends. The CDR3 has 14 amino acids. Per germline, CDR1 SGHRS and CDR2 YFSETQ. This chain's CDR3 is CASSSGQSFYGYTF. The CDR3 nucleotides are TGCGCCAGCAGCTCCGGACAGTCCTTCTATGGCTACACCTTC.

This sequence joins TRBV19 and TRBJ1-3, with D tentatively TRBD1 (6 bases). Looked up from germline, CDR1 is LNHDA and CDR2 is SQIVND (reference sequence). The CDR3 totals 12 residues. Trimming took 11 bases from V and 7 from J, leaving 15 bases between them. CDR3 DNA sequence: TGTGCCCCAAACCAGGGGTGGAACACCATATATTTT. Translating gives CAPNQGWNTIYF.

The chain employs TRBV12-3 or TRBV12-4 and TRBJ2-2, with D uncertain. This CDR3 has 11 amino acids. Trimming took off 6 bases at V and 6 bases at J, with 5 bases between the two ends. CDR3: CASRGSGELFF. The CDR3 bases are TGTGCCAGCAGGGGGTCCGGGGAGCTGTTTTTT.

This chain's CDR3 is CASSWRQVNYGYTF. The CDR3 DNA reads TGTGCCAGCAGTTGGCGACAGGTTAACTATGGCTACACCTTC. The chain recombines TRBV6-5 with TRBJ1-2, with a weak D call TRBD1 (6 bases). Per the germline V gene, CDR1 is MNHEY and CDR2 is SVGAGI. Between the trimmed V and J ends, which lost 4 bases and 1 base, there was a span of 10 bases. The CDR3 is 14 residues long.

The table lists this clone with a few counts. This chain links TRBV15 with TRBJ1-2, with 7 bases identical to TRBD1. Germline V gives CDR1 LNHNV, CDR2 YYDKDF (reference sequence). Trimming cost V 0 bases and J 0 bases; bases outside gene matches: 7. The CDR3 has 17 amino acids. Written as DNA, the CDR3 is TGTGCCACCAGCAGAGATGGACGGGACAGAGCTAACTATGGCTACACCTTC. It specifies CATSRDGRDRANYGYTF.

The J gene is TRBJ1-6, the V gene TRBV5-5; D gene ambiguous. Germline CDR1 SGHKS, CDR2 YYEKEE (reference sequence). This CDR3 spans 13 amino acids. The germline V and J ends were trimmed by 1 base and 11 bases, with 10 bases remaining between them. In nucleotides, the CDR3 is TGTGCCAGCAGCTTGCGGGGATACCCACCCCTCCACTTT. Residues: CASSLRGYPPLHF.

The chain is built from TRBV7-9 and TRBJ1-4; D is unresolved. CDR1 and CDR2 from the germline V gene are SEHNR and FQNEAQ (reference sequence). The CDR3 has 15 residues. Trimming stripped 6 bases from V and 0 bases from J, with 11 bases between. The DNA of the CDR3 is TGTGCCAGCAGTCCGACGGTTGCAACTAATGAAAAACTGTTTTTT. Translation: CASSPTVATNEKLFF.

In its sample, this clone was seen once. The V call is TRBV12-1, the J call TRBJ2-7; TRBD1 was called by the table and not checked on the DNA. TRBV12-1 is termed a pseudogene. The CDR3 covers 11 residues. The CDR3 bases are TGTGCCAGAGGGGGAAACTACGAGCAGTACTTC. It encodes CARGGNYEQYF.

The chain has TRBV6-5 and TRBJ1-1; D is unresolved. Germline V lookup: CDR1 MNHEY, CDR2 SVGAGI. V shed 6 bases and J shed 0 bases, with 8 bases lying between them. This CDR3 contains 13 residues. In DNA, the CDR3 is TGTGCCAGCAGGGTAGCATTGAACACTGAAGCTTTCTTT. Translating gives CASRVALNTEAFF.

V gene TRBV4-3 combines with J gene TRBJ2-3; maybe TRBD2 (5 bases). The germline CDR1 and CDR2 sequences are LGHNA and YSLEER. The CDR3 covers 18 residues. V dropped 0 bases and J dropped 3 bases, with 19 bases sitting between them. The DNA for the CDR3 is TGCGCCAGCAGCCAAGAGGTTATGTGGAGCGGTCGAACAGATACGCAGTATTTT. It is translated as CASSQEVMWSGRTDTQYF.

This clone appeared a few times. This chain links TRBV5-1 with TRBJ2-2; no firm D call. The CDR3 sequence is 13 residues long. Looked up from germline, CDR1 is SGHRS and CDR2 is YFSETQ. V was clipped by 2 bases and J by 0 bases, with 2 bases between them. DNA of the CDR3: TGCGCCAGCAGCTTTGCGAACACCGGGGAGCTGTTTTTT. As protein: CASSFANTGELFF. Complete variable domain (other parts from reference TRBV5-1 and TRBJ2-2): KAGVTQTPRYLIKTRGQQVTLSCSPISGHRSVSWYQQTPGQGLQFLFEYFSETQRNKGNFPGRFSGRQFSNSRSEMNVSTLELGDSALYLCASSFANTGELFFGEGSRLTVL.

This clone was observed a single time. V and J are TRBV9 and TRBJ2-3; no definite D call. Between the trimmed V and J ends, which lost 3 bases and 4 bases, there was a span of 12 bases. Germline CDR1 SGDLS, CDR2 YYNGEE. The CDR3 is 14 amino acids. For the CDR3, the DNA is TGTGCCAGCAGCGATAACCAAGTTGCAGATACGCAGTATTTT. As protein: CASSDNQVADTQYF. The full variable domain, its missing parts supplied by reference TRBV9 and TRBJ2-3, is DSGVTQTPKHLITATGQRVTLRCSPRSGDLSVYWYQQSLDQGLQFLIQYYNGEERAKGNILERFSAQQFPDLHSELNLSSLELGDSALYFCASSDNQVADTQYFGPGTRLTVL.

V is TRBV5-4 and J is TRBJ1-2, with a tentative D call TRBD1 (6 bases). The germline gives CDR1 SGHNT, CDR2 YYREEE (reference sequence). Trimming stripped 1 base from V and 2 bases from J, with 9 bases between. The CDR3 is made up of 14 amino acids. For the CDR3, the DNA is TGTGCCAGCAGCTTGACACAGGGCAACTATGGCTACACCTTC. It is translated as CASSLTQGNYGYTF.

The chain uses TRBV19 and TRBJ2-2; 8 bases agree with TRBD1. The CDR3 is 15 residues long. Trimming cost V 7 bases and J 4 bases; bases outside gene matches: 8. Germline CDR1 reads LNHDA; CDR2 reads SQIVND (reference sequence). The CDR3, as DNA: TGTGCCAGTAAGGTGACAGGGGCACCCACCGGGGAGCTGTTTTTT. Amino acid sequence: CASKVTGAPTGELFF. Looking up the rest from reference TRBV19 and TRBJ2-2 gives the full variable domain: DGGITQSPKYLFRKEGQNVTLSCEQNLNHDAMYWYRQDPGQGLRLIYYSQIVNDFQKGDIAEGYSVSREKKESFPLTVTSAQKNPTAFYLCASKVTGAPTGELFFGEGSRLTVL.

The chain is built from TRBV5-1 and TRBJ1-2; TRBD1 might be the D (5 bases). CDR3 length equals 14 residues. Per the germline V gene, CDR1 is SGHRS and CDR2 is YFSETQ. V gave up 0 bases and J gave up 3 bases, with 9 bases separating them. The CDR3, as DNA: TGCGCCAGCAGCTTGGTTGGGGGGGACTATGGCTACACCTTC. This translates into CASSLVGGDYGYTF. The entire variable domain, with the rest obtained from reference TRBV5-1 and TRBJ1-2, is as follows: KAGVTQTPRYLIKTRGQQVTLSCSPISGHRSVSWYQQTPGQGLQFLFEYFSETQRNKGNFPGRFSGRQFSNSRSEMNVSTLELGDSALYLCASSLVGGDYGYTFGSGTRLTVV.

V gene TRBV5-1 combines with J gene TRBJ1-2; the match to TRBD1 covers 9 bases. V was clipped by 4 bases and J by 5 bases; unmatched bases: 9. In germline, CDR1 is SGHRS, CDR2 YFSETQ. This CDR3 comprises 15 residues. CDR3 in DNA: TGCGCCAGCAGCACGACCCCGGGACAGGGATATGGCTACACCTTC. Translating gives CASSTTPGQGYGYTF.

The J gene is TRBJ2-5, the V gene TRBV15; D is perhaps TRBD1 (6 bases). Germline CDR1 reads LNHNV; CDR2 reads YYDKDF (reference sequence). The V end lost 8 bases, the J end lost 1 base, and 14 bases lay between the germline ends. The CDR3 has 14 residues. Here the CDR3 DNA reads TGTGCCACCGTGTCCGGACAGAGCCAAGAGACCCAGTACTTC. It is translated as CATVSGQSQETQYF.

The chain joins TRBV7-2 to TRBJ1-5; D not certain. CDR3 length: 13 residues. Germline CDR1 SGHTA, CDR2 FQGNSA. Trimming pared 5 bases from V and 3 bases from J, leaving 8 bases between. Here the CDR3 reads CASSPNLNQPQHF. In DNA, the CDR3 is TGTGCCAGCAGCCCGAACCTCAATCAGCCCCAGCATTTT.

The V call is TRBV2, the J call TRBJ2-7; D remains unclear. Looked up from germline, CDR1 is SNHLY and CDR2 is FYNNEI. This CDR3 contains 13 residues. Trimming cost V 2 bases and J 3 bases, with 8 bases left between them. CDR3 amino acids: CASSERQNYEQYF. The CDR3 nucleotides are TGTGCCAGCAGTGAAAGGCAGAACTACGAGCAGTACTTC.

The chain employs TRBV7-2 and TRBJ2-7, with D maybe TRBD2 (5 bases). Trimming took off 1 base at V and 5 bases at J, with 18 bases between the two ends. This CDR3 contains 16 residues. CDR1 and CDR2 from the germline V gene are SGHTA and FQGNSA. The CDR3 bases are TGTGCCAGCAGCTTAGTAACCGGACTCAGGAGGAACGAGCAGTACTTC. Protein: CASSLVTGLRRNEQYF.

This chain connects TRBV6-2 or TRBV6-3 to TRBJ2-1, with a tentative D call TRBD1 (6 bases). Germline-derived CDR1 and CDR2 are MNHEY and SVGEGT. This CDR3 comprises 17 residues. Trimming removed 5 bases from V and 6 bases from J, with 23 bases in between. The CDR3 DNA reads TGTGCCAGCAGTCCGTCCCCCGGGACACGGGGTGTCAATGAGCAGTTCTTC. Protein sequence: CASSPSPGTRGVNEQFF.

The chain employs TRBV9 and TRBJ2-1; a possible D gene is TRBD1 (5 bases). The CDR3 totals 13 residues. V was clipped by 0 bases and J by 9 bases, with 10 bases between them. The V gene's germline CDR1 is SGDLS and CDR2 YYNGEE. CDR3 amino acids: CASSVEGLTEQFF. As DNA, the CDR3 is TGTGCCAGCAGCGTAGAGGGGTTGACTGAGCAGTTCTTC.

Comment on this clone: The junction differs from germline at one of its ends, possibly a read error. The chain employs TRBV7-7 and TRBJ1-1; TRBD1 is a possible D gene (5 bases). Germline V lookup: CDR1 SSHAT, CDR2 FNYEAQ (reference sequence). This CDR3 comprises 14 residues. CDR3 bases: TGTGCTAGCAGCCCCCGGCGGGGGAGCACTGAAGCTTTCTTT. Its translation: CASSPRRGSTEAFF. Together with reference TRBV7-7 and TRBJ1-1, the CDR3 gives the full variable domain: GAGVSQSPRYKVTKRGQDVTLRCDPISSHATLYWYQQALGQGPEFLTYFNYEAQPDKSGLPSDRFSAERPEGSISTLTIQRTEQRDSAMYRCASSPRRGSTEAFFGQGTRLTVV.

This clone was seen just once. The rearrangement links TRBV3-1 (or the pseudogene TRBV3-2) to TRBJ2-7, with D perhaps TRBD1 (6 bases). This CDR3 has 15 residues. Trimming took 0 bases from V and 3 from J, leaving 12 bases between them. The germline CDR1 and CDR2 sequences are LGHDT and YNNKEL (reference sequence). The CDR3 DNA follows: TGTGCCAGCAGCCAAGACCCCCAGGGGAGCTACGAGCAGTACTTC. Protein product: CASSQDPQGSYEQYF.